This T cell receptor (beta chain) originates from a study of blood T cells in healthy people across ages. Study outcomes and limitations: Diversity of TCR beta correlated strongly with naive T cell percentage.

This CDR3 is built from 14 residues. The V end was cut by 6 bases, the J end by 5 bases, with 17 bases between. This clonotype was detected only a few times. The antigen remains undetermined. PCR was performed a second time for roughly 7 to 11 cycles using a sample-barcoded 5' primer and a J-beta primer mix. TCRdb ran MiXCR on the 5' RACE reads and lists one entry per CDR3 protein. The table lists over 750,000 distinct CDR3 sequences, around a quarter of them singletons. The same data also contributed to another study, on T cells of mothers and their children. That report notes: Second-PCR primer M1S introduced sample barcodes and 2-4 random nucleotides.

The receptor was derived from a boy aged 5-17 years in good health. The specimen sequenced was blood. The chain has TRBV12-3 or TRBV12-4 and TRBJ2-7, with D perhaps TRBD1 (6 bases). CDR3 in amino acids: CASRLGHSSDEQYF. DNA for the CDR3: TGTGCCAGCAGGCTGGGACATTCGTCCGACGAGCAGTACTTC.